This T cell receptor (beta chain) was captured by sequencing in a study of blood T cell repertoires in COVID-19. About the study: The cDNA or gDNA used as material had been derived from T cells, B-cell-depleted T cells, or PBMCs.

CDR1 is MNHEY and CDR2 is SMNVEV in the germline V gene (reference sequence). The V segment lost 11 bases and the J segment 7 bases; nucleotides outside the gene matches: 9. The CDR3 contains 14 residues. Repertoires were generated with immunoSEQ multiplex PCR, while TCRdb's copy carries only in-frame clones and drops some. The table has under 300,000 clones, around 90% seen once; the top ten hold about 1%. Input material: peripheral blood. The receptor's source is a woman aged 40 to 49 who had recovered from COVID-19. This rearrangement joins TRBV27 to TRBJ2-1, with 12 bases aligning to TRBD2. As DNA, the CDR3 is TGTGCCGCGTCACGGACTAGCGGGATGAATGAGCAGTTCTTC. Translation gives CAASRTSGMNEQFF.